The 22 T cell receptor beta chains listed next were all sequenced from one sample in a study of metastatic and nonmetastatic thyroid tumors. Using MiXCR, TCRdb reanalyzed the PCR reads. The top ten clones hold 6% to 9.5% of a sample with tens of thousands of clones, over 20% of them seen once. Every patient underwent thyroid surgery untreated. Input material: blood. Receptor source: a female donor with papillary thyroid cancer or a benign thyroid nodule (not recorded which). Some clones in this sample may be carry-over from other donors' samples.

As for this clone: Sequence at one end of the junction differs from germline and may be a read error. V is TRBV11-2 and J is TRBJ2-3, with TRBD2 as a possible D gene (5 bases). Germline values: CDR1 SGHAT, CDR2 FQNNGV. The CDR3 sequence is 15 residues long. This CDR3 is CSSSLVGGYTDRQYF. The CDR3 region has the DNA TGTTCCAGCAGCTTAGTTGGCGGGTACACAGATAGGCAGTATTTT. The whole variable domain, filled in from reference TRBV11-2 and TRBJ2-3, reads EAGVAQSPRYKIIEKRQSVAFWCNPISGHATLYWYQQILGQGPKLLIQFQNNGVVDDSQLPKDRFSAERLKGVDSTLKIQPAKLEDSAVYLCSSSLVGGYTDRQYFGPGTRLTVL.

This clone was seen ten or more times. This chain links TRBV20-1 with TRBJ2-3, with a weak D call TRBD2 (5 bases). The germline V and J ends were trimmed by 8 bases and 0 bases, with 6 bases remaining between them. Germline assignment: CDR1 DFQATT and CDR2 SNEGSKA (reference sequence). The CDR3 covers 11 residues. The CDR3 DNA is TGCAGTAGGACTAGCACAGATACGCAGTATTTT. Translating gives CSRTSTDTQYF.

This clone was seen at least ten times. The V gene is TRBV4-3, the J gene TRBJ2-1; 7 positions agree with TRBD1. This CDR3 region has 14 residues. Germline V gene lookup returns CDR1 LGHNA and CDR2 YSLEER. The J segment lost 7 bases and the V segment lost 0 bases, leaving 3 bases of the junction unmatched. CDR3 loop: CASSQDRGRNEQFF. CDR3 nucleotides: TGCGCCAGCAGCCAAGATAGGGGGCGGAATGAGCAGTTCTTC.

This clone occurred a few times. This CDR3 reads CASGCADSGNTEAFF. In DNA form, the CDR3 reads TGTGCCAGCGGTTGTGCGGACAGCGGGAACACTGAAGCTTTCTTT. V usage is TRBV6-2 or TRBV6-3 and J usage is TRBJ1-1, with a possible D match to TRBD1 (6 bases). This CDR3 comprises 15 residues. V lost 8 bases, J lost 1 base, and 17 bases lay in between. The germline V gene encodes CDR1 MNHEY and CDR2 SVGEGT.

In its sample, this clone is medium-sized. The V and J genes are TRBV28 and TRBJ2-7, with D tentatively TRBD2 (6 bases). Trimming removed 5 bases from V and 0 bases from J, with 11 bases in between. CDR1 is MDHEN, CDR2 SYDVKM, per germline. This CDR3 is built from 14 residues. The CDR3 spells CASSRDFSSYEQYF. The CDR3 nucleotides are TGTGCCAGCAGTCGGGACTTTAGCTCCTACGAGCAGTACTTC.

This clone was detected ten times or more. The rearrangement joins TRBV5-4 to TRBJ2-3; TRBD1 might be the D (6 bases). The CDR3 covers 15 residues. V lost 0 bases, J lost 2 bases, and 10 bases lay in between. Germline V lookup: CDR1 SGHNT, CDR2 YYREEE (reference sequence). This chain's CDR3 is CASSLGQGFTDTQYF. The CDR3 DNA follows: TGTGCCAGCAGCTTGGGGCAGGGGTTCACAGATACGCAGTATTTT.

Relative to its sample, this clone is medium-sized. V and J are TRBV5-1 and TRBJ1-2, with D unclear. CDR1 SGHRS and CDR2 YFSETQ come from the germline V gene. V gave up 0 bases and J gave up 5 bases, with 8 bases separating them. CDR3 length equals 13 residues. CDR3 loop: CASSLGAPYGYTF. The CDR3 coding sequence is TGCGCCAGCAGCTTGGGTGCCCCATATGGCTACACCTTC.

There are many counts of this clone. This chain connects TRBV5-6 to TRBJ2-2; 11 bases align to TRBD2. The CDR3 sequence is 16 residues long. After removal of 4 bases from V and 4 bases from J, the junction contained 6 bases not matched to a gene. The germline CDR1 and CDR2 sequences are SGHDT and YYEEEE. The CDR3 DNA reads TGTGCCAGCAGCCTGACTAGCGGGATGGGCACCGGGGAGCTGTTTTTT. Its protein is CASSLTSGMGTGELFF.

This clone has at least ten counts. The CDR3 spells CAWSVGTGGSPLHF. DNA for the CDR3: TGTGCCTGGAGTGTCGGGACAGGGGGATCACCCCTCCACTTT. The rearrangement links TRBV30 to TRBJ1-6; 11 positions match TRBD1. Germline CDR1 is GTSNPN and CDR2 is SVGIG (reference sequence). This CDR3 region has 14 residues. Trimming removed 0 bases from V and 10 bases from J; junction bases left unmatched: 2.

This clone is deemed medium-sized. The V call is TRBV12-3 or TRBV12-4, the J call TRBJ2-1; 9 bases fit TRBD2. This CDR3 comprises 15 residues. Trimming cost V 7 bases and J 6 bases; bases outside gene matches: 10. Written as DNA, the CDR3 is TGTGCCAGCATGATGGCGGGAGGGGCTTCCAATGAGCAGTTCTTC. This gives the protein CASMMAGGASNEQFF.

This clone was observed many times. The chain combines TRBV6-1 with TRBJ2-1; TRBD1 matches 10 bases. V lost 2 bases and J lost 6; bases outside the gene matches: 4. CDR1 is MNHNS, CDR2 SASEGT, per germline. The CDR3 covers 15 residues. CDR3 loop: CASSEMGQGRNEQFF. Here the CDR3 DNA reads TGTGCCAGCAGTGAAATGGGACAGGGGCGCAATGAGCAGTTCTTC.

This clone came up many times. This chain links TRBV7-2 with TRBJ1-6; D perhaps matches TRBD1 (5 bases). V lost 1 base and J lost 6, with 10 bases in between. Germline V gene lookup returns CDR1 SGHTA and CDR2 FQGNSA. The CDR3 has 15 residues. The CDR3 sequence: CASSLVGGSNSPLHF. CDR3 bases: TGTGCCAGCAGCTTAGTCGGGGGAAGTAATTCACCCCTCCACTTT.

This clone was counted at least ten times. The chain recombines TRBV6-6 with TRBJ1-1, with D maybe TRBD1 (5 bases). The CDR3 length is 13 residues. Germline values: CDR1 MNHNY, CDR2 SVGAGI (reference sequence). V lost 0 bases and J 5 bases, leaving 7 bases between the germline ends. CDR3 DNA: TGTGCCAGCAGTTACTCGGGGGGGACTGAAGCTTTCTTT. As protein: CASSYSGGTEAFF.

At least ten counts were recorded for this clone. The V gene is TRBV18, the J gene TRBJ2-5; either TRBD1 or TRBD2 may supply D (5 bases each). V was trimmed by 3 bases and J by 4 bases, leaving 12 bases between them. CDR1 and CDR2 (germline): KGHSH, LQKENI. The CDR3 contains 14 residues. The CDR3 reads CASSPTRGTETQYF. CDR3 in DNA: TGTGCCAGCTCACCCACGAGGGGAACAGAGACCCAGTACTTC.

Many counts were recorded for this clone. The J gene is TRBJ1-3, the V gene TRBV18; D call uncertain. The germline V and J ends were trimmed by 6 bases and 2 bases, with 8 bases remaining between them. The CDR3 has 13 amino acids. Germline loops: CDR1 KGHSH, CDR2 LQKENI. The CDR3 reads CASSPGAGNTIYF. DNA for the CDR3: TGTGCCAGCTCCCCGGGAGCTGGAAACACCATATATTTT.

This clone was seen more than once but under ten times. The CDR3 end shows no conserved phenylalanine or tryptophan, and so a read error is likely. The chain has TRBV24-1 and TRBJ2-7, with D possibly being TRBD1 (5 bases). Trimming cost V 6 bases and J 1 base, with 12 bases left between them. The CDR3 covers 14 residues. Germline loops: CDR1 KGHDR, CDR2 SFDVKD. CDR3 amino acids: CATSYSRESYEQYS. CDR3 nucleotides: TGTGCCACCAGTTATTCCAGGGAATCCTACGAGCAGTACTCC.

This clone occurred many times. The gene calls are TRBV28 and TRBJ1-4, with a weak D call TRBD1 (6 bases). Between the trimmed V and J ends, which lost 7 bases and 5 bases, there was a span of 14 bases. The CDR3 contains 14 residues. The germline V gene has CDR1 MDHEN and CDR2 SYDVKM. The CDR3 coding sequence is TGTGCCAGCACCCCGAGAGGGGGAAATGAAAAACTGTTTTTT. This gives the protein CASTPRGGNEKLFF.

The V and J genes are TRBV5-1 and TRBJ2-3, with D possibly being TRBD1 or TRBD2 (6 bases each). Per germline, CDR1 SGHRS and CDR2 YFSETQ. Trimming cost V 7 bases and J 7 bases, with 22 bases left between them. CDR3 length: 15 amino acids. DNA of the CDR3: TGCGCCAGCCGAATTAGCTGGGGGGCGGCATATACGCAGTATTTT. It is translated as CASRISWGAAYTQYF.

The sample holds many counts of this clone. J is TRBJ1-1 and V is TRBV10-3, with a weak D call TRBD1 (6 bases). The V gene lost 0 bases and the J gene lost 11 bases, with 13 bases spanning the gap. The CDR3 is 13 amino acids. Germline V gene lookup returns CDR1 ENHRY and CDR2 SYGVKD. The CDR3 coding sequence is TGTGCCATCAGTGAGTCCGGGCAGAGGGGGGCTTTCTTT. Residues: CAISESGQRGAFF.

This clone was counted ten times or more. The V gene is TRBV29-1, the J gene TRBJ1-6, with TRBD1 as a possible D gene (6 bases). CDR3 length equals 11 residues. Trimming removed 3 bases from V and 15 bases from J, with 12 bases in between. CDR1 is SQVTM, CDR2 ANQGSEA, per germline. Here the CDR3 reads CSVEVGQLLHF. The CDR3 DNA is TGCAGCGTTGAGGTGGGACAACTCCTCCACTTT. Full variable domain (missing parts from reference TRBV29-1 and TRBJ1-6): SAVISQKPSRDICQRGTSLTIQCQVDSQVTMMFWYRQQPGQSLTLIATANQGSEATYESGFVIDKFPISRPNLTFSTLTVSNMSPEDSSIYLCSVEVGQLLHFGNGTRLTVT.

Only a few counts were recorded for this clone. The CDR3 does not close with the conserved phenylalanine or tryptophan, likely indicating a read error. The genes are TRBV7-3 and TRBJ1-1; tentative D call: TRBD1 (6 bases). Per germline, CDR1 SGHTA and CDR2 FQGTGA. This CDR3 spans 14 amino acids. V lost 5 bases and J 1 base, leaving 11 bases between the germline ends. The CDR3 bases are TGTGCCAGCAGCGTGGGCAGGGGGAACACTGAAGCTTTCTCT. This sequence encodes CASSVGRGNTEAFS.

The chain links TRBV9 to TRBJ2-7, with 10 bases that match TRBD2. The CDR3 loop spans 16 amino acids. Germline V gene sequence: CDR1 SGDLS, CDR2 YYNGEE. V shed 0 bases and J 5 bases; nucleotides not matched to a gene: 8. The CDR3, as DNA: TGTGCCAGCAGCGTAGAGGGAGCGGGAGGGCTGCACGAGCAGTACTTC. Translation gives CASSVEGAGGLHEQYF.